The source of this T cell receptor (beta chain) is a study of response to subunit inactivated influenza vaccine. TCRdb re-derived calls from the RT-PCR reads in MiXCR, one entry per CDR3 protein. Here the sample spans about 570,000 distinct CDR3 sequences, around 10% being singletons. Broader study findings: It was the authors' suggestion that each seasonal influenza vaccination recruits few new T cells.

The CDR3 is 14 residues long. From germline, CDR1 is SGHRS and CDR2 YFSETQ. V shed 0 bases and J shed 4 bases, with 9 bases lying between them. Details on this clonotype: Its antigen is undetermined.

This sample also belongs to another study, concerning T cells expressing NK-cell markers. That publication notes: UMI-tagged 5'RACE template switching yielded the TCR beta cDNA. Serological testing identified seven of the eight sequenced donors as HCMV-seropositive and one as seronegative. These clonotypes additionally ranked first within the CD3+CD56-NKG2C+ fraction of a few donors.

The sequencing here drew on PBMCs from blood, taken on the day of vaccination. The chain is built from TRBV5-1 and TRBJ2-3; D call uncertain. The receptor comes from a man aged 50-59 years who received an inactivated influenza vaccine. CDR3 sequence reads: CASSLEGRADTQYF. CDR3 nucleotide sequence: TGCGCCAGCAGCTTGGAAGGGCGAGCAGATACGCAGTATTTT.